This passage covers 21 T cell receptor beta chains from one sample sequenced in a study of blood T cell repertoires in COVID-19. The table came from immunoSEQ multiplex PCR; TCRdb's copy has only in-frame clones and leaves some out. Among some 46,000 clones listed, around four fifths were seen once. The sequenced sample consisted of peripheral blood. Receptors originate from a woman at least 80 years old with acute or convalescent COVID-19.

The rearrangement uses TRBV21-1 and TRBJ2-7; the tabulated D call, TRBD1, remains unverified against the DNA. TRBV21-1 has pseudogene status. This CDR3 is 16 amino acids long. CDR3 loop: CASSSSAQGVRYEQYF. CDR3 in DNA: TGTGCCAGCAGCTCTTCAGCACAGGGAGTTAGGTACGAGCAGTACTTC.

This clone was observed once. The gene calls are TRBV7-9 and TRBJ1-1; 7 bases match TRBD1. The CDR3 runs to 16 residues. J lost 4 bases, V lost 1 base, and 9 bases had no gene match. The germline V gene encodes CDR1 SEHNR and CDR2 FQNEAQ (reference sequence). The CDR3 loop is CASSLGTGSGFTEAFF. As DNA, the CDR3 is TGTGCCAGCAGCTTAGGGACAGGTAGCGGATTCACTGAAGCTTTCTTT.

V usage is TRBV11-2 and J usage is TRBJ2-1; 9 bases are shared with TRBD1. The V gene's germline CDR1 is SGHAT and CDR2 FQNNGV. V trimming: 4 bases; J trimming: 7 bases; junction bases outside the gene matches: 11. The CDR3 has 16 residues. The CDR3, as DNA: TGTGCCAGCAGCTATGCCACAGGGGGCATAACGAATGAGCAGTTCTTC. It translates to CASSYATGGITNEQFF. Full variable domain (outside the CDR3, taken from reference TRBV11-2 and TRBJ2-1): EAGVAQSPRYKIIEKRQSVAFWCNPISGHATLYWYQQILGQGPKLLIQFQNNGVVDDSQLPKDRFSAERLKGVDSTLKIQPAKLEDSAVYLCASSYATGGITNEQFFGPGTRLTVL.

The chain links TRBV11-2 to TRBJ2-5, with TRBD2 matching over 10 bases. V was pared by 1 base and J by 7 bases, with 12 bases of the junction left unmatched. Per the germline V gene, CDR1 is SGHAT and CDR2 is FQNNGV. The CDR3 runs to 17 residues. The chain's CDR3 is CASSLGWTSGQGGTQYF. The CDR3 coding sequence is TGTGCCAGCAGCTTAGGATGGACTAGCGGACAGGGAGGGACCCAGTACTTC. Variable domain in full (rest from reference TRBV11-2 and TRBJ2-5): EAGVAQSPRYKIIEKRQSVAFWCNPISGHATLYWYQQILGQGPKLLIQFQNNGVVDDSQLPKDRFSAERLKGVDSTLKIQPAKLEDSAVYLCASSLGWTSGQGGTQYFGPGTRLLVL.

V usage is TRBV6-6 and J usage is TRBJ2-7; 7 bases fit TRBD1. The junction had 6 bases not matched to a gene; V was cut back by 4 bases and J by 3 bases. The CDR3 totals 14 residues. Looked up from germline, CDR1 is MNHNY and CDR2 is SVGAGI (reference sequence). The CDR3 DNA reads TGTGCCAGCAGTTTCGGGACAGTACGCTACGAGCAGTACTTC. This gives the protein CASSFGTVRYEQYF.

V and J are TRBV6-5 and TRBJ1-2; D possibly corresponds to TRBD1 (5 bases). Trimming pared 2 bases from V and 5 bases from J, leaving 9 bases between. Germline V lookup: CDR1 MNHEY, CDR2 SVGAGI. The CDR3 is 13 residues long. The CDR3 here is CASSYDREYGYTF. The CDR3 region has the DNA TGTGCCAGCAGTTACGACAGAGAGTATGGCTACACCTTC.

In its sample, this clone was seen a few times. The rearrangement links TRBV3-1 (or the pseudogene TRBV3-2) to TRBJ1-2, with D unclear. V lost 3 bases, J lost 8 bases, and 13 bases lay in between. The CDR3 contains 13 residues. Per the germline V gene, CDR1 is LGHDT and CDR2 is YNNKEL (reference sequence). The CDR3 reads CASSQVPGKGYTF. The CDR3 bases are TGTGCCAGCAGCCAGGTTCCCGGGAAGGGCTACACCTTC.

The chain carries TRBV10-3 and TRBJ1-1, with TRBD1 as a possible D gene (6 bases). V lost 6 bases and J 7 bases, leaving 9 bases between the germline ends. This CDR3 region has 11 residues. Germline CDR1 ENHRY, CDR2 SYGVKD. As DNA, the CDR3 is TGTGCCATCAGGGACAGTCATGAAGCTTTCTTT. Amino acids: CAIRDSHEAFF.

CDR3 in DNA: TGTGCCAGCAGCGCATCCGGGACTCAGGTGGGAAACACCATATATTTT. It translates to CASSASGTQVGNTIYF. J is TRBJ1-3 and V is TRBV9; a possible D gene is TRBD1 (5 bases). Germline V gene data show CDR1 as SGDLS and CDR2 as YYNGEE. The germline V and J ends were trimmed by 3 bases and 4 bases, with 17 bases remaining between them. The CDR3 has 16 amino acids.

The chain uses TRBV9 and TRBJ2-5; D possibly corresponds to TRBD1 (6 bases). Germline CDR1 is SGDLS and CDR2 is YYNGEE. Trimming removed 5 bases at V and 1 base at J, with 15 bases between. The CDR3 has 15 residues. CDR3 residues: CASSVGQTIQETQYF. The CDR3 DNA follows: TGTGCCAGCAGTGTTGGACAGACAATCCAAGAGACCCAGTACTTC. The full variable domain, with the rest looked up from reference TRBV9 and TRBJ2-5, is DSGVTQTPKHLITATGQRVTLRCSPRSGDLSVYWYQQSLDQGLQFLIQYYNGEERAKGNILERFSAQQFPDLHSELNLSSLELGDSALYFCASSVGQTIQETQYFGPGTRLLVL.

The chain has TRBV27 and TRBJ2-5, with 8 bases that match TRBD1. The junction had 9 bases not matched to a gene; V was cut back by 5 bases and J by 4 bases. There are 15 residues in the CDR3. From germline, CDR1 is MNHEY and CDR2 SMNVEV (reference sequence). The CDR3 DNA is TGTGCCAGCAGTCCAGGACAGGGTAGGAGAGAGACCCAGTACTTC. It translates to CASSPGQGRRETQYF.

This sequence joins TRBV3-1 (or the pseudogene TRBV3-2) and TRBJ1-1; D unclear. The V gene's germline CDR1 is LGHDT and CDR2 YNNKEL (reference sequence). Deletions cut 1 base from V and 8 bases from J, with 11 bases between. The CDR3 is made up of 13 amino acids. CDR3 sequence reads: CASSQVGVGEAFF. The CDR3, as DNA: TGTGCCAGCAGCCAAGTGGGTGTCGGGGAAGCTTTCTTT.

This sequence joins TRBV2 and TRBJ1-5, with TRBD1 as a possible D gene (5 bases). Per the germline V gene, CDR1 is SNHLY and CDR2 is FYNNEI. V was clipped by 4 bases and J by 5 bases, with 15 bases between them. The CDR3 loop spans 15 amino acids. CDR3 in DNA: TGTGCCAGCAGTGTGGGGGGTCAGGGCGATCAGCCCCAGCATTTT. Translating it yields CASSVGGQGDQPQHF.

The genes are TRBV9 and TRBJ2-3; the D gene is possibly TRBD2 (6 bases). The CDR3 covers 13 residues. Trimming stripped 7 bases from V and 6 bases from J, with 15 bases between. Germline assignment: CDR1 SGDLS and CDR2 YYNGEE. CDR3 loop: CASGGLEGDTQYF. In DNA, the CDR3 is TGTGCCAGCGGGGGACTGGAAGGGGATACGCAGTATTTT.

J is TRBJ2-1 and V is TRBV5-8, with TRBD1 as a possible D gene (6 bases). Germline assignment: CDR1 SGHTS and CDR2 YDEGEE. The CDR3 length is 16 residues. V was cut by 5 bases and J by 7 bases, with 22 bases left in between. The CDR3 DNA sequence: TGTGCCAGCAGACCTGGGACACGACATTATCATAATGAGCAGTTCTTC. Amino acids: CASRPGTRHYHNEQFF. The full variable domain, rest sourced from reference TRBV5-8 and TRBJ2-1, is EAGVTQSPTHLIKTRGQQATLRCSPISGHTSVYWYQQALGLGLQFLLWYDEGEERNRGNFPPRFSGRQFPNYSSELNVNALELEDSALYLCASRPGTRHYHNEQFFGPGTRLTVL.

The table lists this clone with a count of one. This rearrangement joins TRBV5-6 to TRBJ2-6; D gene unclear. The CDR3 extends over 15 amino acids. Trimming pared 2 bases from V and 0 bases from J, leaving 6 bases between. In germline, CDR1 is SGHDT, CDR2 YYEEEE. The CDR3 here is CASSFMSSGANVLTF. CDR3 in DNA: TGTGCCAGCAGCTTTATGTCCTCTGGGGCCAACGTCCTGACTTTC.

The genes are TRBV5-6 and TRBJ1-2; 8 bases align to TRBD1. The germline CDR1 and CDR2 sequences are SGHDT and YYEEEE. V was clipped by 5 bases and J by 1 base; unmatched bases: 4. The CDR3 has 14 residues. CDR3 residues: CASRSGQGNYGYTF. Here the CDR3 DNA reads TGTGCCAGCAGAAGTGGACAGGGTAACTATGGCTACACCTTC.

The chain joins TRBV2 to TRBJ1-6; no firm D call. From germline, CDR1 is SNHLY and CDR2 FYNNEI. There are 13 residues in the CDR3. V lost 0 bases and J lost 13, with 10 bases in between. Here the CDR3 reads CASSEARQVPLHF. DNA for the CDR3: TGTGCCAGCAGTGAAGCGAGGCAAGTGCCCCTCCACTTT.

This chain links TRBV5-8 with TRBJ1-2; D ambiguous. Germline lookup yields CDR1 SGHTS and CDR2 YDEGEE. CDR3 length: 14 amino acids. The germline V and J ends were trimmed by 3 bases and 4 bases, with 13 bases remaining between them. The CDR3 sequence is CASSSAGRLYGYTF. The CDR3 DNA follows: TGTGCCAGCAGCTCGGCGGGCCGTCTCTATGGCTACACCTTC.

A single count supports this clone. V usage is TRBV9 and J usage is TRBJ2-3; D is unresolved. The CDR3 extends over 14 amino acids. From germline, CDR1 is SGDLS and CDR2 YYNGEE. Trimming took off 4 bases at V and 2 bases at J, with 11 bases between the two ends. DNA for the CDR3: TGTGCCAGCAGCTTCAGGTCCCACACAGATACGCAGTATTTT. It codes for CASSFRSHTDTQYF.

This chain joins TRBV16 and TRBJ1-2; D unresolved. The CDR3 spans 16 residues. Trimming shortened V by 0 bases and J by 2 bases, and 13 bases separated the two germline ends. The germline CDR1 and CDR2 sequences are KGHSY and FQNENV. The CDR3 DNA is TGTGCCAGCAGCCAATCTATAAACGGACTAAACTATGGCTACACCTTC. As protein: CASSQSINGLNYGYTF. The whole variable domain, filled in from reference TRBV16 and TRBJ1-2, reads GEEVAQTPKHLVRGEGQKAKLYCAPIKGHSYVFWYQQVLKNEFKFLISFQNENVFDETGMPKERFSAKCLPNSPCSLEIQATKLEDSAVYFCASSQSINGLNYGYTFGSGTRLTVV.